Listed below are T cell receptor beta chains from one sample, sequenced in a study of shared clonotypes between healthy human individuals. Only in-frame clones appear in the TCRdb table, and some are missing; sequencing was by immunoSEQ multiplex PCR. The data contain about 2.2 million clones, about 93% of them singletons. Input material: naive CD8+ T cells from PBMCs. Source of these receptors: a man in his late teens or twenties in good health. Some clones in this sample may be carry-over from other donors' samples. The CDR3 runs from the conserved cysteine through the conserved F or W. Each record gives: J gene, clone size, D gene, V gene, CDR3 protein, CDR3 DNA. D genes are given only for firm matches. Clone size, where shown, is once, few, many, or a class for clones that have expanded.

>TRBJ2-7|once|TRBD1|TRBV29-1
CSAYGDRGFYEQYF
TGCAGCGCCTATGGGGACAGGGGGTTCTACGAGCAGTACTTC
>TRBJ2-7|NA|TRBD2|TRBV11-2
CASSLDSLAGDVENHEQYF
TGTGCCAGCAGCTTAGATTCGTTAGCGGGAGACGTTGAAAACCACGAGCAGTACTTC
>TRBJ1-1|NA|NA|TRBV30
CAWNLWGRMNTEAFF
TGTGCCTGGAACCTGTGGGGCCGTATGAACACTGAAGCTTTCTTT
>TRBJ2-7|NA|NA|TRBV2
CASTEGTGAPAYEQYF
TGTGCCAGCACCGAGGGGACGGGCGCGCCCGCCTACGAGCAGTACTTC
>TRBJ2-1|NA|TRBD2|TRBV5-1
CASSPLALAGGDEQFF
TGCGCCAGCAGCCCATTAGCCCTAGCGGGGGGCGATGAGCAGTTCTTC
>TRBJ1-2|NA|NA|TRBV9
CASSASSGANYGYTF
TGTGCCAGCAGCGCCTCCTCGGGAGCTAACTATGGCTACACCTTC
>TRBJ1-3|NA|NA|TRBV10-2
CASSADRRNTIYF
TGCGCCAGCAGTGCAGACAGGAGAAACACCATATATTTT
>TRBJ2-1|NA|TRBD1|TRBV6-5
CASSYDRVGYNEQFF
TGTGCCAGCAGTTACGACAGGGTGGGATACAATGAGCAGTTCTTC
>TRBJ1-2|NA|NA|TRBV9
CASSVATFGTSPYGYTF
TGTGCCAGCAGCGTAGCTACTTTTGGGACGTCACCCTATGGCTACACCTTC
>TRBJ1-1|NA|NA|TRBV28
CASSLGSLNTEAFF
TGTGCCAGCAGTTTGGGCAGTCTGAACACTGAAGCTTTCTTT
>TRBJ1-1|NA|NA|TRBV28
CASSSPRERLWGTEAFF
TGTGCCAGCAGTTCCCCCAGGGAAAGGTTGTGGGGCACTGAAGCTTTCTTT
>TRBJ1-2|NA|TRBD1|TRBV6-5
CASSYSGTGIFGGYTF
TGTGCCAGCAGTTACTCAGGGACAGGGATATTCGGTGGCTACACCTTC
>TRBJ2-7|NA|TRBD2|TRBV30
CAWALAGERYEQYF
TGTGCCTGGGCACTAGCGGGAGAGCGCTACGAGCAGTACTTC
>TRBJ2-7|NA|NA|TRBV18
CASSPMTRVKQEQYF
TGTGCCAGCTCACCCATGACTAGAGTTAAACAAGAGCAGTACTTC
>TRBJ2-7|NA|NA|TRBV6-5
CASSYDSQRGTYEQYF
TGTGCCAGCAGTTATGATTCCCAGAGGGGCACCTACGAGCAGTACTTC
>TRBJ2-7|NA|NA|TRBV28
CASRRAGETPEQYF
TGTGCCAGCAGGCGGGCAGGGGAGACTCCCGAGCAGTACTTC
>TRBJ1-3|NA|TRBD1|TRBV7-8
CASSLERDSYLSGNTIYF
TGTGCCAGCAGCTTAGAGCGGGACAGCTACCTCTCTGGAAACACCATATATTTT
>TRBJ2-3|once|TRBD2|TRBV5-1
CASSEGLAGLDTQYF
TGCGCCAGCAGCGAGGGACTAGCGGGATTAGATACGCAGTATTTT
>TRBJ1-2|NA|TRBD1|TRBV7-3
CASSPRDILPGGYGYTF
TGTGCCAGCAGCCCTAGGGACATTTTACCAGGGGGCTATGGCTACACCTTC
>TRBJ1-1|NA|TRBD1|TRBV6-5
CASSYSNQGGAFF
TGTGCCAGCAGTTACAGCAACCAGGGGGGAGCTTTCTTT
>TRBJ2-5|NA|NA|TRBV19
CASSYRAVSQETQYF
TGTGCCAGTAGTTACAGGGCAGTTAGTCAAGAGACCCAGTACTTC
>TRBJ2-1|NA|NA|TRBV25-1
CASSGYNEQFF
TGTGCCAGCAGTGGGTACAATGAGCAGTTCTTC